The rows below give T cell receptor beta chains drawn from one sample of a study of OX40 agonist ivuxolimab in advanced cancers. The assay was immunoSEQ multiplex PCR, and TCRdb's table has in-frame clones only and misses some. The repertoire includes tens of thousands of clones, over 60% of them detected once, and over 7.5% sits in the top ten. Sample: CD4+ or CD8+ T cells sorted from blood, taken in a trial of the OX40 agonist ivuxolimab. All receptors derive from an adult with an advanced solid tumor such as melanoma, head and neck, liver or kidney cancer. The CDR3 runs from the conserved cysteine through the conserved F or W.

length	J	V	CDR3
14	TRBJ1-1	TRBV7-9	CASSAKQVNTEAFF
15	TRBJ1-3	TRBV7-3	CASSLYPSSGNTIYF
13	TRBJ2-5	TRBV6-1	CASSGTGEETQYF
17	TRBJ1-3	TRBV5-8	CASSHKPQGRGGNTIYF
15	TRBJ1-6	TRBV7-9	CASSRGNSYNSPLHF
15	TRBJ1-1	TRBV15	CATSRDIGTGVEAFF
14	TRBJ2-1	TRBV11-3	CASSLDGNYNEQFF
14	TRBJ1-1	TRBV10-3	CAISDRGGNTEAFF
13	TRBJ2-1	TRBV18	CASSPPSGNEQFF
14	TRBJ2-2	TRBV19	CASSWRGDGGELFF
13	TRBJ1-6	TRBV29-1	CSVASGYNSPLHF
14	TRBJ1-6	TRBV6-5	CASRPGTVNSPLHF
13	TRBJ1-2	TRBV14	CASSPGTYIGYTF
17	TRBJ1-1	TRBV2	CASSYGRGGTVNTEAFF
17	TRBJ2-5	TRBV9	CASSADRGIEVVETQYF
14	TRBJ2-5	TRBV6-5	CASSTGPIQETQYF
13	TRBJ2-7	TRBV28	CASSLGSTYEQYF
14	TRBJ2-2	TRBV5-1	CASSGGTRTGELFF
13	TRBJ1-2	TRBV9	CASRRQGRGGYTF
13	TRBJ2-1	TRBV7-3	CASSFDRANEQFF
15	TRBJ2-2	TRBV7-9	CASSSRTLNTGELFF
13	TRBJ1-1	TRBV10-1	CASSGTAAGIAFF
15	TRBJ2-2	TRBV7-6	CASSLEPQNTGELFF
15	TRBJ1-5	TRBV28	CASNTIGGGNQPQHF
13	TRBJ1-1	TRBV7-9	CASRRTGNPEAFF
17	TRBJ2-7	TRBV5-6	CASSSDGGLAGAYEQYF
13	TRBJ2-3	TRBV10-2	CASRPTSTDTQYF
14	TRBJ2-7	TRBV5-6	CASSSWGRGNEQYF
13	TRBJ1-1	TRBV29-1	CSVFTGVNTEAFF
14	TRBJ1-1	TRBV28	CASSSPQGAPEAFF
18	TRBJ2-2	TRBV5-1	CASSFPGLAGVEGGELFF
17	TRBJ2-3	TRBV19	CASSTWWGSGSTDTQYF
15	TRBJ1-2	TRBV5-4	CASSLGGQGIFGYTF
15	TRBJ2-3	TRBV7-9	CASSPKANRADTQYF
18	TRBJ2-3	TRBV7-9	CASSLTGYEGGPTDTQYF
16	TRBJ1-3	TRBV30	CAWSSRGVGSGNTIYF
11	TRBJ2-7	TRBV20-1	CSASMGYEQYF
16	TRBJ1-2	TRBV6-6	CASSPGQGSRNYGYTF
13	TRBJ2-7	TRBV11-3	CASSLDAGSEQYF
15	TRBJ2-5	TRBV11-2	CASNFAAGGPETQYF
14	-	TRBV5-1	CASSAGGVEDEQYF
16	TRBJ2-6	TRBV5-1	CASSWTGGAGANVLTF
14	TRBJ1-3	TRBV19	CASTGTISGNTIYF
13	TRBJ1-2	TRBV2	CASRQGPSYGYTF
15	TRBJ1-4	TRBV6-1	CASRGDRGGPEKLFF
16	TRBJ2-5	TRBV7-2	CASSLSSGGASETQYF
15	TRBJ1-4	TRBV6-5	CASSYGQGTNEKLFF
14	TRBJ2-7	TRBV14	CASRHPVRPYEQYF
14	TRBJ2-3	TRBV2	CASSKTGRTDTQYF
18	TRBJ2-1	TRBV9	CASSVVPAGMNAYNEQFF
14	TRBJ2-2	TRBV9	CASSVGGGTGELFF
16	TRBJ1-1	TRBV19	CASSHQGRASGTEAFF
12	TRBJ2-7	TRBV29-1	CSAQRGVTEQYF